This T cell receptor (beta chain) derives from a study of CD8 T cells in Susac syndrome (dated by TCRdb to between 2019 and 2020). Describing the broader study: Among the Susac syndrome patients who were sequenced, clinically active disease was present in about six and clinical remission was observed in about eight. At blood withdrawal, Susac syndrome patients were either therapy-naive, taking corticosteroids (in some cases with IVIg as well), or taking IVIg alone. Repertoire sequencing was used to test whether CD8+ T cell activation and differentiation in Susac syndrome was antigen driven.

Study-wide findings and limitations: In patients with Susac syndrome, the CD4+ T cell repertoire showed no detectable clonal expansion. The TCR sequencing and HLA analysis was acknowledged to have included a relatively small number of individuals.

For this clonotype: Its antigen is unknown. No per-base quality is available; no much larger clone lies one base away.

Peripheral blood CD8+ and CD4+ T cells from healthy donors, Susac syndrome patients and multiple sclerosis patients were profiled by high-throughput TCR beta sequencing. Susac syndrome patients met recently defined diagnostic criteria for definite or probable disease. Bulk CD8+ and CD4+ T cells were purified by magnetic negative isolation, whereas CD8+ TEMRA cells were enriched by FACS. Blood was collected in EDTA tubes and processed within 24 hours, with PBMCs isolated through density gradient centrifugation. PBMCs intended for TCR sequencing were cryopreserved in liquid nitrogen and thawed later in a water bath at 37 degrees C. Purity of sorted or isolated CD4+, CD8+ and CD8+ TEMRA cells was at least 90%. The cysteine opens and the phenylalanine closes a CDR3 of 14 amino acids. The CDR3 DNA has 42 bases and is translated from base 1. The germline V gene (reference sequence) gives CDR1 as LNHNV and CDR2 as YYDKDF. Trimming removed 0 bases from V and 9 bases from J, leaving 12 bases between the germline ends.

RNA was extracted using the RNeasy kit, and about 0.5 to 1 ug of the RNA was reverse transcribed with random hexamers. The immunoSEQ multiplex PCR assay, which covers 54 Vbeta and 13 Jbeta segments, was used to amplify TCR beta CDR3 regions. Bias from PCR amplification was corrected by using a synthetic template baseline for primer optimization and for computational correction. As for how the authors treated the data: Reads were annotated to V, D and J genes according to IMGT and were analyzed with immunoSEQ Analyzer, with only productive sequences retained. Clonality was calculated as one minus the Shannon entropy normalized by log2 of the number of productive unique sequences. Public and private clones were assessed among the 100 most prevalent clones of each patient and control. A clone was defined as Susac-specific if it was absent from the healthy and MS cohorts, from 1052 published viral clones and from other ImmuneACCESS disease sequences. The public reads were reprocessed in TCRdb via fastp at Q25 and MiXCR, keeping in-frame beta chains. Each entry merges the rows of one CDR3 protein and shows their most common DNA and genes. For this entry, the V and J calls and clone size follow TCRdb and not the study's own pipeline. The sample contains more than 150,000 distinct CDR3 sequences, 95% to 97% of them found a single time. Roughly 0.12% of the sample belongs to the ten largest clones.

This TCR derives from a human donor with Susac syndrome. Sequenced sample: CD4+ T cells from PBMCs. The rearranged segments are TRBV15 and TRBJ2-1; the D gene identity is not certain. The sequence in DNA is TGTGCCACCAGCAGAGAGACGATGCCGGGTGAGCAGTTCTTC. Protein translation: CATSRETMPGEQFF.